The clone carrying this TCR beta chain was seen a few times. CDR3 size: 16 residues. Trimming cost V 0 bases and J 2 bases; bases outside gene matches: 7. Germline V gene lookup returns CDR1 MNHEY and CDR2 SVGAGI. The data are from a study of early T cells in non-severe SARS-CoV-2 infection. TCRdb re-called the 5' RACE reads with MiXCR, one entry per CDR3 protein. Of 30,000 to 35,000 distinct CDR3 sequences in the sample, roughly 6.6% are singletons; the top ten hold around an eighth. This rearrangement joins TRBV6-5 to TRBJ2-7, with 7 bases identical to TRBD1. The receptor comes from an adult who was a healthcare worker with PCR-confirmed SARS-CoV-2 infection or an uninfected control (not recorded which). Sequenced here: whole blood, sampled at baseline. CDR3 in DNA: TGTGCCAGCAGTTACTCGATAACAGGGGCTGCCTACGAGCAGTACTTC. Translated, it gives CASSYSITGAAYEQYF.